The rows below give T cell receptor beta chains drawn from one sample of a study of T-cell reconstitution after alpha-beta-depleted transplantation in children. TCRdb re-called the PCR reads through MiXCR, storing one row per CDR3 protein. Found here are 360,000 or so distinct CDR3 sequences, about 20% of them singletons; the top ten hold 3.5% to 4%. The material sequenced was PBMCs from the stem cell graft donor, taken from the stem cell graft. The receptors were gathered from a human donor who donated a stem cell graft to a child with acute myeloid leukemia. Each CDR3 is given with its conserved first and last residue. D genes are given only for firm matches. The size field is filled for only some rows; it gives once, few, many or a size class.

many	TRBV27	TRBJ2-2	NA	TGTGCCAGCAGCGGGGAGATCACCGGGGAGCTGTTTTTT	CASSGEITGELFF
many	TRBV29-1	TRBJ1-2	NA	TGCAGCGTTTCGCGCGGGGGTGGCTACACCTTC	CSVSRGGGYTF
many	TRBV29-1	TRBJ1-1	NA	TGCAGCGTTGAAAAGGGGGGTGGAACTGAAGCTTTCTTT	CSVEKGGGTEAFF
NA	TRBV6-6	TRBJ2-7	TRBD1	TGTGCCAGCAGTCAGGGGGTACTGGGCGAGCAGTACTTC	CASSQGVLGEQYF
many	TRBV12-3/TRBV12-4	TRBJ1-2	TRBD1	TGTGCCAGCAGTCTCGGACAGGAGGGGATGGGGGGCTACACCTTC	CASSLGQEGMGGYTF
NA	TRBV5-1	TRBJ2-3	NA	TGCGCCAGCAGCTTGGGTCCAGGGGCCGGGGACACAGATACGCAGTATTTT	CASSLGPGAGDTDTQYF
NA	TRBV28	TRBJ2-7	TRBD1	TGTGCCAGCAGTTTAGCTACAGGGGGTGCCTACGAGCAGTACTTC	CASSLATGGAYEQYF
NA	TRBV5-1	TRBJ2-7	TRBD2	TGCGCCAGCAGCTTCCTCCGGACTAGCGGGAGCTCCTACGAGCAGTACTTC	CASSFLRTSGSSYEQYF
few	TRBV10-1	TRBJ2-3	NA	TGCGCCAGCAGTGAGTATCGACTGAAGACTAGCACAGATACGCAGTATTTT	CASSEYRLKTSTDTQYF
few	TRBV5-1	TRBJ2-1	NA	TGCGCCAGCAGCTTGGTAGCCCTAGCCCCTGAGCAGTTCTTC	CASSLVALAPEQFF
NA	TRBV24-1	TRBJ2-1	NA	TGTGCCACCGGAATAGCGGAGTACAATGAGCAGTTCTTC	CATGIAEYNEQFF